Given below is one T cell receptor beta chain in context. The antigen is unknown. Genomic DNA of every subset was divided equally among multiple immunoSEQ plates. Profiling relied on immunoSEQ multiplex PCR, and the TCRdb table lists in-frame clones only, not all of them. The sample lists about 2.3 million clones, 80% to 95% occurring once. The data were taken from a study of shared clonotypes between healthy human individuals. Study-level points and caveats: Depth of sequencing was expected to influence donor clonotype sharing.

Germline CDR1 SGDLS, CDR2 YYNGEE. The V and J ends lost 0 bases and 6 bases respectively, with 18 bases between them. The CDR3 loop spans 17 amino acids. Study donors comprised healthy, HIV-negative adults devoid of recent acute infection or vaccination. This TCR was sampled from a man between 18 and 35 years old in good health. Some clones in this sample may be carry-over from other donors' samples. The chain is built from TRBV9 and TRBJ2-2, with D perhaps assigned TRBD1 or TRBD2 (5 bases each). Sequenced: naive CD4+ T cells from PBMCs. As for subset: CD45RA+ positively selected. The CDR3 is CASSVAPRGRRSGELFF. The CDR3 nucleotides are TGTGCCAGCAGCGTAGCCCCACGGGGCCGGCGGTCCGGGGAGCTGTTTTTT.